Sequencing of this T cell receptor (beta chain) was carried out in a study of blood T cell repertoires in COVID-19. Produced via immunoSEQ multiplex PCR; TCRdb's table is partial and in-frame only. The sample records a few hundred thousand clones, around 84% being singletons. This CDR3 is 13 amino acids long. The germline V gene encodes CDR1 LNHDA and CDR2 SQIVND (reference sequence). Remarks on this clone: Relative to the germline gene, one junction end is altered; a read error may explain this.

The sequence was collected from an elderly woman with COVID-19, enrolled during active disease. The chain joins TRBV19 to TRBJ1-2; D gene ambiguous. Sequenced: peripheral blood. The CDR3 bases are TGTGCCAGTCGTATGACTACCGGCCATGGCTACACCTTC. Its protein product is CASRMTTGHGYTF. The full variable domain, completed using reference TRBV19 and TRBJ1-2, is DGGITQSPKYLFRKEGQNVTLSCEQNLNHDAMYWYRQDPGQGLRLIYYSQIVNDFQKGDIAEGYSVSREKKESFPLTVTSAQKNPTAFYLCASRMTTGHGYTFGSGTRLTVV.